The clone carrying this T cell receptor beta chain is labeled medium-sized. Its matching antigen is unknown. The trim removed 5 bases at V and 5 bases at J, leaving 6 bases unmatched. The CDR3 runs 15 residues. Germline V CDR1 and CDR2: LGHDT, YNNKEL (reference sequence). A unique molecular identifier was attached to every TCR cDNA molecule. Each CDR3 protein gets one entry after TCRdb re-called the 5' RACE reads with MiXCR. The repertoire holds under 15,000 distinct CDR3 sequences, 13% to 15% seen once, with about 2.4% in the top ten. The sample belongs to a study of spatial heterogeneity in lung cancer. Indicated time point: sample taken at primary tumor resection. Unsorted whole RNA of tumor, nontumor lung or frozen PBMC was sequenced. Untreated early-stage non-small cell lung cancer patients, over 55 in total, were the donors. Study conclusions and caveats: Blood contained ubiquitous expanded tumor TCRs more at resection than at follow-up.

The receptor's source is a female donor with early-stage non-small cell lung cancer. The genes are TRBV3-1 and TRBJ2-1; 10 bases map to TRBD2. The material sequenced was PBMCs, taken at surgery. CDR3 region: CASSETSGDNNEQFF. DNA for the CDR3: TGTGCCAGCAGCGAAACTAGCGGGGATAACAATGAGCAGTTCTTC.